The 27 T cell receptor beta chains below were found in one sample sequenced in a study of persistence of HIV-infected CD4 T cells. Cells were stimulated with CMV-infected fibroblast lysates at 10 ug/mL. CD40L-negative CD69-negative CD45RO-high memory CD4+ T cells were sorted as populations depleted of antigen-responding cells. The antigens for these receptors are not known. This was the immunoSEQ version 4 assay in survey mode. TCRdb keeps only in-frame clones here, not all; method: immunoSEQ multiplex PCR. The table lists about 48,000 clones, about 80% of them singletons, with under 3.5% in the top ten. Specimen: CD4+ T cells sorted from PBMCs after approximately 20-hour stimulation, collected from a patient who received antiretroviral therapy. The receptors derive from an adult man with HIV who was CMV-seropositive.

The chain recombines TRBV2 with TRBJ2-1, with 9 bases identical to TRBD2. V dropped 5 bases and J dropped 0; count of bases not matched to a gene: 5. Germline CDR1 and CDR2: SNHLY and FYNNEI. CDR3 length: 16 amino acids. The CDR3 bases are TGTGCCAGCAGTTATAGCGGGAGTATCTCCTACAATGAGCAGTTCTTC. This gives the protein CASSYSGSISYNEQFF.

The V gene is TRBV3-1 (or the pseudogene TRBV3-2), the J gene TRBJ2-1; TRBD2 matches 10 bases. Unmatched junction bases numbered 7, after V lost 1 base and J lost 10 bases. Germline values: CDR1 LGHDT, CDR2 YNNKEL (reference sequence). The CDR3 contains 15 residues. The CDR3 region has the DNA TGTGCCAGCAGCCAAGTTCTAGCGGGAGTTCAGGAGCAGTTCTTC. It translates to CASSQVLAGVQEQFF.

This clone has more than one count but fewer than ten. The CDR3 loop is CASRKEMTSAEQFF. In DNA form, the CDR3 reads TGTGCCAGCAGGAAAGAGATGACTAGCGCTGAGCAGTTCTTC. This chain links TRBV7-9 with TRBJ2-1, with 8 bases identical to TRBD2. The V gene's germline CDR1 is SEHNR and CDR2 FQNEAQ (reference sequence). The CDR3 consists of 14 residues. V dropped 6 bases and J dropped 9; count of bases not matched to a gene: 10.

This clone was counted a single time. V usage is TRBV18 and J usage is TRBJ2-7; 8 bases map to TRBD1. This CDR3 has 15 residues. Germline CDR1 and CDR2: KGHSH and LQKENI. J lost 1 base, V lost 3 bases, and 5 bases had no gene match. CDR3 protein: CASSPSGGPSYEQYF. The CDR3, as DNA: TGTGCCAGCTCACCCTCAGGGGGCCCTTCCTACGAGCAGTACTTC.

The V and J genes are TRBV5-1 and TRBJ1-6; D ambiguous. Germline V gene data show CDR1 as SGHRS and CDR2 as YFSETQ. The CDR3 runs to 16 residues. The V end was cut by 3 bases, the J end by 5 bases, with 15 bases between. The CDR3 reads CASSSDGSINNSPLHF. The CDR3 DNA sequence: TGCGCCAGCAGCTCGGACGGTAGTATTAATAATTCACCCCTCCACTTT. Supplemented by reference TRBV5-1 and TRBJ1-6, the full variable domain reads KAGVTQTPRYLIKTRGQQVTLSCSPISGHRSVSWYQQTPGQGLQFLFEYFSETQRNKGNFPGRFSGRQFSNSRSEMNVSTLELGDSALYLCASSSDGSINNSPLHFGNGTRLTVT.

The rearrangement links TRBV7-6 to TRBJ1-4; 7 bases map to TRBD1. V lost 0 bases and J lost 8; bases outside the gene matches: 12. CDR3 length equals 17 residues. Germline V gene sequence: CDR1 SGHVS, CDR2 FNYEAQ. The CDR3 DNA reads TGTGCCAGCAGCTTAGCGGCGGGGCCGGGACAGAGCGAAAAACTGTTTTTT. This gives the protein CASSLAAGPGQSEKLFF.

Sample share makes this clone medium-sized (0.01 to 0.1%). V gene TRBV19 combines with J gene TRBJ2-7; 9 bases align to TRBD1. Germline CDR1 is LNHDA and CDR2 is SQIVND (reference sequence). Trimming at V came to 8 bases and at J to 4 bases, leaving 6 bases not matched to a gene. There are 13 residues in the CDR3. The CDR3 DNA reads TGTGCCAGTCATAGGACAGGGGAGTACGAGCAGTACTTC. It codes for CASHRTGEYEQYF.

The chain joins TRBV7-2 to TRBJ2-7; D might be TRBD2 (6 bases). V was clipped by 5 bases and J by 6 bases, with 14 bases between them. CDR3 length: 13 residues. Germline CDR1 and CDR2: SGHTA and FQGNSA. In DNA, the CDR3 is TGTGCCAGCAGCGCCACCGGACTATCCGAGCAGTACTTC. Its translation is CASSATGLSEQYF.

The V gene is TRBV9, the J gene TRBJ2-7; 11 bases are a match to TRBD1. There are 15 residues in the CDR3. The J segment lost 4 bases and the V segment lost 2 bases, leaving 5 bases of the junction unmatched. Germline-derived CDR1 and CDR2 are SGDLS and YYNGEE. The CDR3 sequence: CASSVSGTGGYEQYF. The CDR3 DNA reads as TGTGCCAGCAGCGTTTCCGGGACAGGGGGTTACGAGCAGTACTTC.

The chain recombines TRBV30 with TRBJ2-3; 8 bases are a match to TRBD2. There are 15 residues in the CDR3. V lost 5 bases to trimming and J lost 3 bases; unmatched junction nucleotides: 10. The V gene's germline CDR1 is GTSNPN and CDR2 SVGIG (reference sequence). DNA for the CDR3: TGTGCCTGGTCCCGCGGGGGGATCGCTACAGATACGCAGTATTTT. Protein product: CAWSRGGIATDTQYF.

V usage is TRBV18 and J usage is TRBJ1-1, with D uncertain. CDR1 and CDR2 (germline): KGHSH, LQKENI. V lost 2 bases and J 4 bases, leaving 11 bases between the germline ends. This CDR3 spans 14 amino acids. The CDR3 region has the DNA TGTGCCAGCTCACCAGTGGGAGGAATCACTGAAGCTTTCTTT. It encodes CASSPVGGITEAFF.

J is TRBJ2-7 and V is TRBV10-1, with 14 bases that match TRBD2. Germline V gene lookup returns CDR1 WNHNN and CDR2 SYGVQD (reference sequence). J gave up 3 bases and V 7 bases, and 11 bases lay outside the gene matches. This CDR3 has 17 residues. The CDR3 region has the DNA TGCGCCAGCAAAGTCCCGGGACTAGCGGGAGTCCTCTACGAGCAGTACTTC. It yields the protein CASKVPGLAGVLYEQYF.

This clone turned up a few times. This chain's CDR3 is CASRHRDRAYGYTF. CDR3 DNA sequence: TGTGCCAGTAGACACCGGGACAGGGCCTATGGCTACACCTTC. The chain recombines TRBV19 with TRBJ1-2; 9 bases match TRBD1. The V gene end was trimmed by 6 bases and the J gene end by 4 bases; junction bases not matched to a gene: 6. Germline V gene data show CDR1 as LNHDA and CDR2 as SQIVND (reference sequence). The CDR3 runs 14 residues.

The rearrangement joins TRBV2 to TRBJ1-5; D is undetermined. Trimming left V 7 bases short and J 2 bases short, with 12 bases between. Germline CDR1 SNHLY, CDR2 FYNNEI. There are 14 residues in the CDR3. The CDR3 loop is CASTIVRGNQPQHF. The CDR3, as DNA: TGTGCCAGCACTATCGTACGGGGCAATCAGCCCCAGCATTTT. Variable domain in full (rest from reference TRBV2 and TRBJ1-5): EPEVTQTPSHQVTQMGQEVILRCVPISNHLYFYWYRQILGQKVEFLVSFYNNEISEKSEIFDDQFSVERPDGSNFTLKIRSTKLEDSAMYFCASTIVRGNQPQHFGDGTRLSIL.

As DNA, the CDR3 is TGTGCCAGCAGTTACTCCGGGGTGGGGGCCGCGGGTGAGCAGTACTTC. Its translation: CASSYSGVGAAGEQYF. The rearrangement links TRBV6-5 to TRBJ2-7, with D perhaps matching TRBD1 (6 bases). The V end was cut by 0 bases, the J end by 7 bases, with 19 bases between. Germline CDR1 MNHEY, CDR2 SVGAGI. The CDR3 has 16 residues.

This clone occurred many times. The genes are TRBV6-5 and TRBJ1-2; 7 nucleotides match TRBD1. CDR1 is MNHEY, CDR2 SVGAGI, per germline. After removal of 5 bases from V and 8 bases from J, the junction contained 11 bases not matched to a gene. The CDR3 sequence is 14 residues long. CDR3 coding DNA: TGTGCCAGCAGTAGCACAGGGGCCCTAGGGGGCTACACCTTC. This gives the protein CASSSTGALGGYTF.

The chain combines TRBV5-7 with TRBJ2-7, with D perhaps matching TRBD1 (5 bases). TRBV5-7 qualifies as an ORF whose function is uncertain. The CDR3 extends over 13 amino acids. Trimming cost V 2 bases and J 4 bases, with 10 bases left between them. DNA for the CDR3: TGTGCCAGCAGCTTACAGGAACCATACGAGCAGTACTTC. Protein product: CASSLQEPYEQYF.

DNA of the CDR3: TGTGCCAGTACCGTCCAGGGGATCGGGAGCACTGAAGCTTTCTTT. Its protein is CASTVQGIGSTEAFF. This chain joins TRBV19 and TRBJ1-1, with a possible D match to TRBD1 (6 bases). V was clipped by 7 bases and J by 4 bases, with 19 bases between them. The germline CDR1 and CDR2 sequences are LNHDA and SQIVND (reference sequence). This CDR3 contains 15 residues.

CDR3 bases: TGTGCCACCAGCTTCCCGGGTAGGAGCTCTGGAAACACCATATATTTT. Residues: CATSFPGRSSGNTIYF. The rearrangement uses TRBV15 and TRBJ1-3, with D uncertain. This CDR3 region has 16 residues. Per the germline V gene, CDR1 is LNHNV and CDR2 is YYDKDF (reference sequence). Trimming shortened V by 5 bases and J by 0 bases, and 14 bases separated the two germline ends.

This clone was counted once. The chain recombines TRBV7-2 with TRBJ2-1, with TRBD2 matching over 7 bases. The V gene's germline CDR1 is SGHTA and CDR2 FQGNSA. The CDR3 is 19 residues long. The junction had 22 bases not matched to a gene; V was cut back by 2 bases and J by 9 bases. The CDR3 region is CASSLSESMAGVYIGEQFF. In DNA, the CDR3 is TGTGCCAGCAGCTTAAGTGAATCGATGGCGGGGGTGTATATTGGTGAGCAGTTCTTC.

This clone is a singleton in its sample. The gene calls are TRBV7-3 and TRBJ1-2, with a weak D call TRBD1 (5 bases). V lost 3 bases and J 8 bases, leaving 16 bases between the germline ends. Germline V lookup: CDR1 SGHTA, CDR2 FQGTGA. The CDR3 totals 14 residues. In DNA, the CDR3 is TGTGCCAGCAGCTTCGCGGCAGGGACGAAAGGCTACACCTTC. Protein sequence: CASSFAAGTKGYTF.

The chain recombines TRBV7-2 with TRBJ2-7, with 8 bases fitting TRBD1. The V segment lost 6 bases and the J segment 5 bases; nucleotides outside the gene matches: 9. The CDR3 spans 14 residues. Per germline, CDR1 SGHTA and CDR2 FQGNSA. CDR3 protein: CASRGDRIEHEQYF. The CDR3 bases are TGTGCCAGCAGGGGGGACAGGATTGAGCACGAGCAGTACTTC. The complete variable domain, with remaining parts taken from reference TRBV7-2 and TRBJ2-7, reads GAGVSQSPSNKVTEKGKDVELRCDPISGHTALYWYRQSLGQGLEFLIYFQGNSAPDKSGLPSDRFSAERTGGSVSTLTIQRTQQEDSAVYLCASRGDRIEHEQYFGPGTRLTVT.

The chain combines TRBV9 with TRBJ2-1; 8 nucleotides align to TRBD2. CDR1 is SGDLS and CDR2 is YYNGEE in the germline V gene. Trimming cost V 1 base and J 4 bases; bases outside gene matches: 4. This CDR3 has 15 amino acids. CDR3 residues: CASSVTGGNYNEQFF. CDR3 coding DNA: TGTGCCAGCAGCGTAACGGGGGGGAATTACAATGAGCAGTTCTTC. Full variable domain (rest looked up from reference TRBV9 and TRBJ2-1): DSGVTQTPKHLITATGQRVTLRCSPRSGDLSVYWYQQSLDQGLQFLIQYYNGEERAKGNILERFSAQQFPDLHSELNLSSLELGDSALYFCASSVTGGNYNEQFFGPGTRLTVL.

The chain uses TRBV5-4 and TRBJ2-5; perhaps TRBD1 as D (7 bases). Germline values: CDR1 SGHNT, CDR2 YYREEE (reference sequence). Trimming removed 0 bases at V and 7 bases at J, with 16 bases between. The CDR3 contains 15 residues. The CDR3 spells CASSLDGSQGGTQYF. CDR3 nucleotides: TGTGCCAGCAGCTTGGACGGATCGCAGGGGGGGACCCAGTACTTC.

V gene TRBV30 combines with J gene TRBJ2-1, with 9 bases aligning to TRBD2. The germline V gene has CDR1 GTSNPN and CDR2 SVGIG (reference sequence). The CDR3 is made up of 16 amino acids. V lost 3 bases, J lost 1 base, and 7 bases stayed unmatched. The CDR3 region has the DNA TGTGCCTGGAGGCGAGGAGCGGGAGGATCCTACAATGAGCAGTTCTTC. Encoded protein: CAWRRGAGGSYNEQFF.

This clone was recorded once. The chain couples TRBV3-1 (or the pseudogene TRBV3-2) to TRBJ1-5; TRBD1 might be the D (6 bases). Germline CDR1 and CDR2: LGHDT and YNNKEL (reference sequence). This CDR3 comprises 14 residues. Trimming removed 4 bases from V and 2 bases from J, with 9 bases in between. CDR3 sequence (DNA): TGTGCCAGCAGCCCCTACAGGGGCAATCAGCCCCAGCATTTT. Translating it yields CASSPYRGNQPQHF.

The CDR3 DNA is TGTGCCTGGAGTGCACAGGGGGCTAATTCACCCCTCCACTTT. This codes for CAWSAQGANSPLHF. This sequence joins TRBV30 and TRBJ1-6; TRBD1 matches at 9 bases. Trimming at V came to 1 base and at J to 6 bases, leaving 1 base not matched to a gene. CDR3 length: 14 amino acids. The germline CDR1 and CDR2 sequences are GTSNPN and SVGIG (reference sequence).